These 5 T cell receptor beta chains were all obtained from the same sample, sequenced in a study of CD8 T cells in ankylosing spondylitis. From the 5' RACE reads, TCRdb called clonotypes with MiXCR, one entry per CDR3 protein. The profile shows some 200,000 distinct CDR3 sequences, 15% to 20% of them singletons. Sequenced sample: blood, either unsorted or a sorted T cell fraction (not recorded which). Source of these receptors: a male donor aged 5 to 29 with ankylosing spondylitis or in good health (not recorded which).

The V gene is TRBV11-2, the J gene TRBJ2-1; 8 bases are shared with TRBD2. CDR1 is SGHAT and CDR2 is FQNNGV in the germline V gene. V lost 5 bases and J lost 8; bases outside the gene matches: 14. The CDR3 loop spans 16 amino acids. CDR3 in amino acids: CASSPKTSAMGDEQFF. In DNA, the CDR3 is TGTGCCAGCAGCCCAAAGACTAGCGCCATGGGGGATGAGCAGTTCTTC.

This clonotype was counted ten times or more. The CDR3 region has the DNA TGTGCCACCAGCACATCACCCCGGACAGGAGGGAGCACCTTC. Its protein product is CATSTSPRTGGSTF. The chain joins TRBV15 to TRBJ1-2, with 7 bases lining up with TRBD1. The junction had 15 bases not matched to a gene; V was cut back by 4 bases and J by 13 bases. Looked up from germline, CDR1 is LNHNV and CDR2 is YYDKDF (reference sequence). The CDR3 totals 14 residues.

The sample holds many counts of this clonotype. Its ends do not fully match the called genes, so a read error is possible. The J gene is TRBJ1-2, the V gene TRBV6-5, with 9 bases matching TRBD1. Germline-derived CDR1 and CDR2 are MNHEY and SVGAGI. The CDR3 length is 15 residues. CDR3 sequence (DNA): TGTGCCAACAGTTACAGTAGACAGGGGGTTTCTGGCTACACCTTC. Protein: CANSYSRQGVSGYTF.

This CDR3 is CASSFRGLAGPELFF. DNA of the CDR3: TGTGCCAGCAGTTTCCGGGGACTAGCCGGCCCGGAGCTGTTTTTT. The chain uses TRBV27 and TRBJ2-2; 9 nucleotides match TRBD2. CDR1 is MNHEY, CDR2 SMNVEV, per germline (reference sequence). V was clipped by 3 bases and J by 10 bases; unmatched bases: 9. This CDR3 is built from 15 residues.

This clonotype appeared many times. The chain uses TRBV27 and TRBJ1-5; D call uncertain. The CDR3 covers 14 residues. CDR1 is MNHEY, CDR2 SMNVEV, per germline (reference sequence). V was cut by 8 bases and J by 7 bases, with 18 bases left in between. CDR3 coding DNA: TGTGCCAGCGTCAGAGTTGTGGAGATCCAGCCCCAGCATTTT. Translated, it gives CASVRVVEIQPQHF.